This TCR beta chain comes out of a study of regulatory T cells in long-lasting Graves disease. This CDR3 spans 14 amino acids. The germline V and J ends were trimmed by 3 bases and 1 base, with 6 bases remaining between them. The germline CDR1 and CDR2 sequences are MDHEN and SYDVKM. Time point given: newly diagnosed GD, antithyroid drugs for less than 3 months. Researchers made the TCR library from RNA that was extracted from PBMCs. The authors built TCR beta libraries using iRepertoire HTBI primers and Arm-PCR of CDR3 regions. From the multiplex PCR reads, TCRdb called clonotypes with MiXCR, one entry per CDR3 protein. The sample records 400,000 to 550,000 distinct CDR3 sequences, over 15% being singletons. This same sample was also taken into another study, of T cells in Graves' hyperthyroidism and ophthalmopathy.

Material: peripheral blood mononuclear cells (PBMCs), obtained at new diagnosis, from a patient treated with antithyroid drugs. The clonotype originates from a woman in her twenties or thirties with Graves disease. The V call is TRBV28, the J call TRBJ2-2; unclear D gene. The CDR3 bases are TGTGCCAGCAGTTTTCGCTTGAACACCGGGGAGCTGTTTTTT. It yields the protein CASSFRLNTGELFF.